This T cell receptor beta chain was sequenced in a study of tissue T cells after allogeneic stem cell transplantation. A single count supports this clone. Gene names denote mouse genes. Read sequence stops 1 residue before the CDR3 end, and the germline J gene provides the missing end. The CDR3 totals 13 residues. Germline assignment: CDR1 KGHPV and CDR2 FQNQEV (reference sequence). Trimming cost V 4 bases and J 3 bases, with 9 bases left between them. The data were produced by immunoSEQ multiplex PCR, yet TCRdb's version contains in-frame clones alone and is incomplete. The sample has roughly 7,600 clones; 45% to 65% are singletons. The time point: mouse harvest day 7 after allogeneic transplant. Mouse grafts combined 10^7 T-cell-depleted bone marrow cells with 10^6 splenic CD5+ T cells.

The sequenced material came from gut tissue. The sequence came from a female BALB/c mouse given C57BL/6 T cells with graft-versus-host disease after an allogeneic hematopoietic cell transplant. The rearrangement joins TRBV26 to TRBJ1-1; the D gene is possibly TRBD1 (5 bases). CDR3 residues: CASSRGADTEVFF. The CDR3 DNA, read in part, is TGTGCCAGCAGTCGCGGGGCAGACACAGAAGTCTTC.